Sequencing of this TCR beta chain was carried out in a study of blood T cell repertoires in COVID-19. Germline CDR1 LNHDA, CDR2 SQIVND (reference sequence). The CDR3 spans 16 residues. V shed 1 base and J 0 bases; nucleotides not matched to a gene: 3. Patients at the Seattle site were enrolled during active infection and followed longitudinally. Sequencing was performed with immunoSEQ multiplex PCR; in TCRdb, only in-frame clones are kept and a portion is missing. Altogether some 260,000 clones are present, approximately 89% being singletons, with the ten largest covering under 8%. The specimen sequenced was peripheral blood. The receptor was derived from a young woman with COVID-19, enrolled during active disease. The chain joins TRBV19 to TRBJ2-1; 7 bases are a match to TRBD2. CDR3 coding DNA: TGTGCCAGTAGTATAGCGGGAGGTGACTCCTACAATGAGCAGTTCTTC. Translating it yields CASSIAGGDSYNEQFF.